This TCR beta chain originates from a study of early T cells in non-severe SARS-CoV-2 infection. Study-level information: Whole-blood bulk RNA, unsorted, was sequenced, and chains were unpaired. The study, taken as a whole, reports: CD4 and private specificities were missed by VDJdb matching, which favored anti-spike CD8 responses.

Individual cDNA molecules received unique molecular identifiers. Via MiXCR, TCRdb re-called the 5' RACE reads, giving one row per CDR3 protein. Here the sample spans roughly 66,000 distinct CDR3 sequences, approximately 10% being singletons. The CDR3 covers 14 residues. The V gene lost 4 bases and the J gene lost 5 bases, with 12 bases spanning the gap. Germline V gives CDR1 KGHSH, CDR2 LQKENI. Turning to this clonotype: Its antigen is unknown.

Material for sequencing was whole blood. The receptor comes from an adult who was a healthcare worker with PCR-confirmed SARS-CoV-2 infection or an uninfected control (not recorded which). The chain recombines TRBV18 with TRBJ2-1, with D possibly being TRBD2 (5 bases). The CDR3 region has the DNA TGTGCCAGCTCACAGACCACCGGGGACAATGAGCAGTTCTTC. This sequence encodes CASSQTTGDNEQFF.